This TCR beta chain was sequenced in a study of high-grade serous ovarian cancer treatment subgroups. About the study: Each sample yielded on average roughly 7,000 unique TCR beta rearrangements from approximately 15,000 reads. Study results and limitations: Tumors within one patient showed repertoire similarity of roughly 0.1 to 0.8.

Tumor samples were taken before definitive surgery or chemotherapy. About this clone itself: As yet, its antigen is unknown.

The V end was cut by 0 bases, the J end by 3 bases, with 6 bases between. CDR1 and CDR2 from the germline V gene are SGHDN and FVKESK. This CDR3 spans 15 amino acids. This table comes from immunoSEQ multiplex PCR, and its TCRdb copy is limited to in-frame clones, with some not included. The sample has thousands of clones; more than 60% are singletons. The material sequenced was tumor tissue. The sequence was collected from a human donor with high-grade serous ovarian cancer. The chain has TRBV14 and TRBJ1-6, with unresolved D. CDR3 in DNA: TGTGCCAGCAGCCAAGATCCAGACTATAATTCACCCCTCCACTTT. Translation gives CASSQDPDYNSPLHF.